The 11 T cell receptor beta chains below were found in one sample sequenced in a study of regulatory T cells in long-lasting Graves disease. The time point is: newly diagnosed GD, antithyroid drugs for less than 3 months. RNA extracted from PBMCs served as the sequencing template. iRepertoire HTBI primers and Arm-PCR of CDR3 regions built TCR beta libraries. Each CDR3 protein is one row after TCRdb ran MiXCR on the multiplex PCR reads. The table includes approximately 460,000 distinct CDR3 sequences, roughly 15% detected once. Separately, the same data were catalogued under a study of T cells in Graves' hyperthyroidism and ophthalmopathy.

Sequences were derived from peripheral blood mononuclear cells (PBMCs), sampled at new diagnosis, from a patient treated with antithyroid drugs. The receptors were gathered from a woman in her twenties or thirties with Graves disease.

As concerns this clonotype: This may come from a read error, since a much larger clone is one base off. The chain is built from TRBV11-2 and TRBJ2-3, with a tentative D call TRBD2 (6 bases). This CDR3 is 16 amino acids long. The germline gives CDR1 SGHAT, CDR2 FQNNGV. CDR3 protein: CVSSFRPNRGTDTQYF. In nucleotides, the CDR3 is TGTGTCAGCAGCTTTCGGCCGAACCGGGGGACAGATACGCAGTATTTT.

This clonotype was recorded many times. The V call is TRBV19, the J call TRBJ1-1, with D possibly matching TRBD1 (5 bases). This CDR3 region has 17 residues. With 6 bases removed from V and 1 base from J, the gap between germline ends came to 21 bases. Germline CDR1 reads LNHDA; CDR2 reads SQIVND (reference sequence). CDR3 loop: CASRAGGALGRNTEAFF. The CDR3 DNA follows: TGTGCCAGTAGGGCCGGAGGGGCCCTGGGCAGGAACACTGAAGCTTTCTTT.

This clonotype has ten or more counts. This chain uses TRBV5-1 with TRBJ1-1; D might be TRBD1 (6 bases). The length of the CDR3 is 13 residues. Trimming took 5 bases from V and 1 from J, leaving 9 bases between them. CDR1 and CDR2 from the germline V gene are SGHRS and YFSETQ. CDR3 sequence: CASSQGTNTEAFF. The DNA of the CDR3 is TGCGCCAGCAGTCAGGGGACGAACACTGAAGCTTTCTTT.

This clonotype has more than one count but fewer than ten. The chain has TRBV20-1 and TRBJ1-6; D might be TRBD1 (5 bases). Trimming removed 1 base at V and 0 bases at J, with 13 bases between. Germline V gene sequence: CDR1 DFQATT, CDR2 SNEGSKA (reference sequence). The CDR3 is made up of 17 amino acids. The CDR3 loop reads CSARGDRRDSYNSPLHF. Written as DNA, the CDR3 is TGCAGTGCTAGAGGGGACCGAAGAGACTCCTATAATTCACCCCTCCACTTT.

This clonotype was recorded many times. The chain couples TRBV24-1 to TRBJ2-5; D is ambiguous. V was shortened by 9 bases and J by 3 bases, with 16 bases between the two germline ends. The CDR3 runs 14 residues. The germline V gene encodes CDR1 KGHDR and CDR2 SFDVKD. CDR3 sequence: CATASWANEETQYF. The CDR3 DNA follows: TGTGCCACCGCTTCGTGGGCGAACGAAGAGACCCAGTACTTC.

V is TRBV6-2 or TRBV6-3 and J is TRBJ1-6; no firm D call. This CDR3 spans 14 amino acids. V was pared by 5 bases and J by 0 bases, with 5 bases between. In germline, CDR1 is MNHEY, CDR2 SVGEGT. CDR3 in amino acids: CASSKSSYNSPLHF. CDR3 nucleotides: TGTGCCAGCAGTAAAAGCTCCTATAATTCACCCCTCCACTTT.

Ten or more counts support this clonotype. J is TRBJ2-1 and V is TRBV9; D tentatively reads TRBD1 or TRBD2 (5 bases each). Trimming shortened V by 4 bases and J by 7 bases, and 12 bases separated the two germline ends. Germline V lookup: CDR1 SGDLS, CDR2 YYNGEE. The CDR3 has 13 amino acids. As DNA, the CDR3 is TGTGCCAGCAGCATCGGGACCGCTAATGAGCAGTTCTTC. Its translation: CASSIGTANEQFF.

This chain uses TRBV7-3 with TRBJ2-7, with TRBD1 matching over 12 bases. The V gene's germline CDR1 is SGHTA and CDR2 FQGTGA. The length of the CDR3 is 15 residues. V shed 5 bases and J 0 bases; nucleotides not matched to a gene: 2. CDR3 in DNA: TGTGCCAGCAGCCGGGACAGGGGGCCCTCCTACGAGCAGTACTTC. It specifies CASSRDRGPSYEQYF.

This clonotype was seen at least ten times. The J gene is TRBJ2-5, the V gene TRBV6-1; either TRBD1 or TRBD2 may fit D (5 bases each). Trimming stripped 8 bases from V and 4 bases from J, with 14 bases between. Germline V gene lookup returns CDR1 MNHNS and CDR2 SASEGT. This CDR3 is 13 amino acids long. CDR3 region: CASGTDILETQYF. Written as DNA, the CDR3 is TGTGCCAGCGGGACGGACATTCTAGAGACCCAGTACTTC.

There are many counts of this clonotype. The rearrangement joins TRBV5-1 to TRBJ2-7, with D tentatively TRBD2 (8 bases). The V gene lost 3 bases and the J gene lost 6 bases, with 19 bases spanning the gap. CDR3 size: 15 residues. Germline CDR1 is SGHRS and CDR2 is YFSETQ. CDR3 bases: TGCGCCAGCAGCTCGGGGGGGACAGAACTTTCCGAGCAGTACTTC. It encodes CASSSGGTELSEQYF.

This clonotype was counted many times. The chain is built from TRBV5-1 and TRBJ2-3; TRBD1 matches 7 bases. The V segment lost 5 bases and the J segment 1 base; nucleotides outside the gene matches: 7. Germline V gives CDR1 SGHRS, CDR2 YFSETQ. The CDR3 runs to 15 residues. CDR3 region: CASRSGQARTDTQYF. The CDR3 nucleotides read TGCGCCAGCAGGAGCGGACAGGCCCGCACAGATACGCAGTATTTT.